This T cell receptor beta chain was sequenced during a study of post-analysis software for immune sequencing data (dated by TCRdb to 2013 to 2016). About the study as a whole: Relapsing-remitting, secondary progressive and progressive-relapsing multiple sclerosis were recorded as disease courses, and subtype annotation was lacking for some patients. The patient repertoires were compared against about a dozen previously published healthy control repertoires obtained from donors aged roughly 6 to 28 years. A subset of samples was prepared in parallel using single-end sample barcoding, then pooled and co-amplified after Illumina adapter ligation. Overall results and qualifications from the work: The multiple sclerosis patient group was slightly younger than the control group. Roughly 5 TRBV segments, including TRBV5-6, TRBV5-1 and TRBV20-1, were significantly more frequent in patients than controls. Compared with controls, multiple sclerosis patients had significantly lower normalized Chao1 diversity, a finding suggesting substantial peripheral T-cell clonal expansion. Direct clustering with F measure revealed strong co-clustering of samples prepared in the same batch, which led to a batch-effect correction.

Library preparation was by PCR. The sequencing machine was an Illumina HiSeq 2500. To reduce PCR and sequencing biases, unique molecular identifiers were built into the TCR beta cDNA libraries. Some 500,000 cDNA molecules were obtained for every 1 to 10 million input T cells, so each molecule roughly corresponded to one T cell. The patient libraries were prepared and sequenced with the same protocol used for the earlier healthy control dataset. Within a given batch, samples were prepared together, multiplexed and sequenced on the same HiSeq lane. From the authors' description of their analysis: MIGEC was used to process the raw barcoded reads, and molecular identifier groups with only a single read were discarded before consensus assembly and CDR3 extraction. VDJtools was used for post-analysis of the clonotype tables, and diversity was normalized by down-sampling every dataset to the size of the smallest sample. Repertoire overlap clustering matched CDR3 amino acid but not nucleotide sequences to correct batch-related cross-sample contamination. The public sequencing data were trimmed at Q25 with fastp and processed into clonotypes with MiXCR by TCRdb, which kept only in-frame beta chains. Entries are consolidated by CDR3 protein sequence, retaining the most common genes and DNA. The V and J calls come from TCRdb's annotation, not from the publication. The sample records around 190,000 distinct CDR3 sequences, over 25% of which are singletons. The top ten constitute about 3.7% of the sample.

Concerning this clonotype: Its cognate antigen has yet to be identified. No clone much larger than this one lies a single base away; base qualities are absent.

Deletion took 2 bases off V and 7 bases off J, with a span of 14 bases between the germline ends. Taken from the germline V gene (reference sequence), the CDR1 and CDR2 loops are LNHNV and YYDKDF. The CDR3 goes from the cysteine to the phenylalanine over 15 residues. The CDR3 DNA has 45 bases and is translated from base 1. To demonstrate the VDJtools post-analysis software, TCR beta repertoires were profiled from the peripheral blood of about 13 young patients with multiple sclerosis. The patients with multiple sclerosis were children and adolescents between about 6 and 17 years of age. The source material was blood. Rearrangement joined TRBV15 to TRBJ1-4; TRBD1 is a weak D gene call, 5 bases matching. The receptor was derived from a girl between 2 and 17 years old with multiple sclerosis. The CDR3 region: CATSRQGFLGEKLFF. The base sequence is TGTGCCACCAGCAGACAGGGCTTCTTGGGTGAAAAACTGTTTTTT.